These 19 T cell receptor beta chains were sequenced from one sample in a study of OX40 agonist ivuxolimab in advanced cancers. The repertoire was sequenced with immunoSEQ multiplex PCR; TCRdb's copy has only in-frame clones and lacks some. The sample holds about 63,000 clones, roughly 89% seen once. Sequenced here: CD4+ or CD8+ T cells sorted from blood, sampled in a trial of the OX40 agonist ivuxolimab. These receptors were taken from an adult with an advanced solid tumor such as melanoma, head and neck, liver or kidney cancer.

This chain connects TRBV11-2 to TRBJ2-1; D uncertain. The CDR3 loop spans 13 amino acids. The V gene's germline CDR1 is SGHAT and CDR2 FQNNGV. Trimming left V 5 bases short and J 8 bases short, with 13 bases between. CDR3 residues: CASSLRNRYEQFF. In DNA, the CDR3 is TGTGCCAGCAGCCTTCGGAATCGGTATGAGCAGTTCTTC.

This chain connects TRBV5-6 to TRBJ2-5; D is possibly TRBD1 (6 bases). V dropped 2 bases and J dropped 2 bases, with 13 bases sitting between them. The germline gives CDR1 SGHDT, CDR2 YYEEEE. This CDR3 region has 15 residues. CDR3 region: CASSFTGIGQETQYF. The CDR3 bases are TGTGCCAGCAGCTTTACAGGGATTGGGCAAGAGACCCAGTACTTC. Using reference TRBV5-6 and TRBJ2-5 for the parts outside the CDR3, the full variable domain is DAGVTQSPTHLIKTRGQQVTLRCSPKSGHDTVSWYQQALGQGPQFIFQYYEEEERQRGNFPDRFSGHQFPNYSSELNVNALLLGDSALYLCASSFTGIGQETQYFGPGTRLLVL.

This chain connects TRBV9 to TRBJ2-7, with D uncertain. The CDR3 is 13 residues long. V lost 0 bases, J lost 0 bases, and 4 bases lay in between. The germline V gene encodes CDR1 SGDLS and CDR2 YYNGEE. CDR3: CASSVGTSYEQYF. The CDR3 nucleotides read TGTGCCAGCAGCGTAGGCACCTCCTACGAGCAGTACTTC.

This rearrangement joins TRBV28 to TRBJ2-2; 7 bases are shared with TRBD1. V was pared by 5 bases and J by 4 bases, with 4 bases of the junction left unmatched. Germline V gives CDR1 MDHEN, CDR2 SYDVKM. CDR3 length equals 14 residues. CDR3 sequence: CASSTGAATGELFF. In nucleotides, the CDR3 is TGTGCCAGCAGTACAGGGGCGGCCACCGGGGAGCTGTTTTTT.

The V and J genes are TRBV28 and TRBJ2-7; D is undetermined. Trimming removed 2 bases from V and 0 bases from J, with 14 bases in between. Germline loops: CDR1 MDHEN, CDR2 SYDVKM. This CDR3 has 16 residues. The CDR3: CASSLGPLASSYEQYF. DNA of the CDR3: TGTGCCAGCAGTTTAGGTCCCCTCGCCTCCTCCTACGAGCAGTACTTC.

The J gene is TRBJ2-7, the V gene TRBV6-5; no firm D call. CDR3 length equals 13 residues. CDR1 and CDR2 from the germline V gene are MNHEY and SVGAGI. V lost 5 bases and J 0 bases, leaving 8 bases between the germline ends. For the CDR3, the DNA is TGTGCCAGCAGTACAGTTTACTCCTACGAGCAGTACTTC. Encoded protein: CASSTVYSYEQYF.

V usage is TRBV7-3 and J usage is TRBJ1-4; D is ambiguous. Trimming removed 0 bases at V and 6 bases at J, with 11 bases between. The germline V gene encodes CDR1 SGHTA and CDR2 FQGTGA. The CDR3 consists of 15 residues. This chain's CDR3 is CASSLTLQTYEKLFF. The DNA of the CDR3 is TGTGCCAGCAGCTTAACCCTTCAGACATATGAAAAACTGTTTTTT.

The chain joins TRBV10-2 to TRBJ2-7; the D gene is possibly TRBD2 (6 bases). Germline CDR1 reads WSHSY; CDR2 reads SAAADI. The V and J ends lost 6 bases and 6 bases respectively, with 12 bases between them. The CDR3 extends over 12 amino acids. The CDR3 region is CASRKGGGEQYF. CDR3 nucleotides: TGCGCCAGCAGGAAGGGAGGTGGCGAGCAGTACTTC.

The V call is TRBV19, the J call TRBJ1-6; tentatively, D is TRBD1 (5 bases). Germline CDR1 and CDR2: LNHDA and SQIVND (reference sequence). The CDR3 extends over 15 amino acids. Between the trimmed V and J ends, which lost 5 bases and 0 bases, there was a span of 8 bases. The CDR3 coding sequence is TGTGCCAGTAGTGACAGACCCTCCTATAATTCACCCCTCCACTTT. It codes for CASSDRPSYNSPLHF.

The chain is built from TRBV30 and TRBJ1-5, with no clear D. The CDR3 length is 15 residues. Trimming shortened V by 2 bases and J by 5 bases, and 16 bases separated the two germline ends. The germline V gene has CDR1 GTSNPN and CDR2 SVGIG (reference sequence). CDR3 residues: CAWSPPGSGYQPQHF. The CDR3 coding sequence is TGTGCCTGGAGTCCACCTGGGTCAGGCTATCAGCCCCAGCATTTT.

This rearrangement joins TRBV7-2 to TRBJ1-2; D is uncertain. Germline-derived CDR1 and CDR2 are SGHTA and FQGNSA. Trimming pared 1 base from V and 8 bases from J, leaving 8 bases between. This CDR3 is built from 12 residues. CDR3 sequence reads: CASSLEMGGYTF. The CDR3 DNA reads TGTGCCAGCAGCTTAGAGATGGGCGGCTACACCTTC.

This chain joins TRBV18 and TRBJ1-1; D is perhaps TRBD1 (6 bases). The CDR3 has 16 residues. Germline CDR1 is KGHSH and CDR2 is LQKENI. V gave up 3 bases and J gave up 6 bases, with 20 bases separating them. CDR3 residues: CASSPLVDRSKAEAFF. In DNA form, the CDR3 reads TGTGCCAGCTCACCCCTCGTAGACAGGTCAAAGGCTGAAGCTTTCTTT.

This rearrangement joins TRBV10-1 to TRBJ2-5; TRBD1 matches 8 bases. The CDR3 totals 13 residues. The germline gives CDR1 WNHNN, CDR2 SYGVQD (reference sequence). J lost 5 bases, V lost 9 bases, and 8 bases had no gene match. The chain's CDR3 is CASADRVGETQYF. Written as DNA, the CDR3 is TGCGCCAGTGCGGACAGGGTGGGGGAGACCCAGTACTTC.

V usage is TRBV6-5 and J usage is TRBJ2-5, with TRBD1 as a possible D gene (6 bases). This CDR3 is built from 12 residues. Germline values: CDR1 MNHEY, CDR2 SVGAGI. The V gene lost 6 bases and the J gene lost 5 bases, with 10 bases spanning the gap. The CDR3 is CASSRTGETQYF. In DNA form, the CDR3 reads TGTGCCAGCAGCCGAACAGGGGAGACCCAGTACTTC.

The chain employs TRBV11-2 and TRBJ2-2; D is unclear. Germline V gives CDR1 SGHAT, CDR2 FQNNGV. The CDR3 spans 12 residues. V shed 2 bases and J shed 6 bases, with 4 bases lying between them. CDR3 region: CASSLFAGELFF. CDR3 coding DNA: TGTGCCAGCAGCTTATTCGCCGGGGAGCTGTTTTTT. The whole variable domain, remainder taken from reference TRBV11-2 and TRBJ2-2, is EAGVAQSPRYKIIEKRQSVAFWCNPISGHATLYWYQQILGQGPKLLIQFQNNGVVDDSQLPKDRFSAERLKGVDSTLKIQPAKLEDSAVYLCASSLFAGELFFGEGSRLTVL.

This clone was recorded once. The chain has TRBV7-9 and TRBJ2-2; 9 positions agree with TRBD2. Unmatched junction bases numbered 3, after V lost 5 bases and J lost 2 bases. Germline values: CDR1 SEHNR, CDR2 FQNEAQ (reference sequence). CDR3 length: 15 residues. CDR3 in DNA: TGTGCCAGCAGCGCGCTAGCGGGAAACACCGGGGAGCTGTTTTTT. Protein: CASSALAGNTGELFF.

The DNA of the CDR3 is TGCAGCGCTAAAGGACAGGGAAGGACTGAAGCTTTCTTT. It is translated as CSAKGQGRTEAFF. The chain links TRBV29-1 to TRBJ1-1; 8 bases align to TRBD1. This CDR3 contains 13 residues. The V and J ends lost 7 bases and 5 bases, in that order; junction bases with no gene match: 9. The germline V gene encodes CDR1 SQVTM and CDR2 ANQGSEA.

The J gene is TRBJ2-1, the V gene TRBV7-2, with 8 bases fitting TRBD2. Germline V lookup: CDR1 SGHTA, CDR2 FQGNSA. The CDR3 is 15 amino acids. The junction had 5 bases not matched to a gene; V was cut back by 1 base and J by 6 bases. CDR3 coding DNA: TGTGCCAGCAGCTTAGTCGGGGGGGCCCCCAATGAGCAGTTCTTC. The encoded protein is CASSLVGGAPNEQFF.

The chain uses TRBV19 and TRBJ1-1; no reliable D call. Looked up from germline, CDR1 is LNHDA and CDR2 is SQIVND (reference sequence). The CDR3 spans 14 residues. The V gene lost 5 bases and the J gene lost 3 bases, with 13 bases spanning the gap. In DNA form, the CDR3 reads TGTGCCAGTAGTTTCCCGGAGGGAGACACTGAAGCTTTCTTT. Translation: CASSFPEGDTEAFF.